This T cell receptor (beta chain) was sequenced during a study of vaccination effects on CD4 cells after COVID-19. Study as a whole: Post-vaccine sampling occurred a median 72 days after the second dose.

V lost 6 bases, J lost 10 bases, and 12 bases stayed unmatched. This CDR3 region has 14 residues. Germline values: CDR1 SGHTA, CDR2 FQGNSA. Concerning this clone itself: The antigen remains undetermined.

Before sequencing, viral peptide pools were used by the ViraFEST assay to expand antigen-specific CD4+ T cells. Cultured cells yielded isolated CD4+ T cells after 10 days. Either the BNT162b2 or mRNA-1273 vaccine was given to participants in two doses. Half-medium exchanges with IL-2 medium took place on days 3 and 7. Study-level points and caveats: No early post-infection timepoints were available in the study, which also included few convalescent patients. Among infection- and vaccine-induced clones, marked clonal contraction occurred late after vaccination.

Using immunoSEQ multiplex PCR, the repertoire was profiled, and TCRdb retains in-frame clones only, with some absent. The repertoire consists of 30,000 or so clones, with about 73% occurring once and the leading ten covering about a tenth. The clonotype originates from a human donor who received a COVID-19 vaccine. The sequencing here drew on CD4+ T cells from PBMCs cultured with HCoV-NL63 spike peptides, taken after COVID-19 vaccination. The V call is TRBV7-2, the J call TRBJ2-3; 8 nucleotides line up with TRBD2. The DNA of the CDR3 is TGTGCCAGCAGTCCGACTAGCGTCGGGCGGTCGCAGTATTTT. Its protein is CASSPTSVGRSQYF.